Described below is a single T cell receptor beta chain sequence and its context. Its antigen is currently not known. Base-call qualities are not available, and no considerably larger clone is one nucleotide away. Participants in the prospective study were enrolled through a virtual design, were aged roughly 18 to 90 years, and lived in roughly 24 United States geographic areas. In the prospective study, cohorts were assigned on the basis of participant-reported clinical history obtained from a screening survey and a study questionnaire. A participant counted as exposed if, within 2 weeks of entering the study, that participant had been in contact with someone who had a PCR-confirmed or clinician-diagnosed COVID-19 case. Each participant in the prospective study had whole blood, serum and a nasopharyngeal or oropharyngeal swab collected by mobile phlebotomists. Participants in the prospective study had the option to provide additional blood draws and questionnaires over an approximately 2-month period. Before DNA extraction, blood samples from the prospective study were shipped at room temperature or frozen.

The data stem from a study of blood T cell repertoires in COVID-19 (dated by TCRdb to about 2020). About the full investigation: The collaborator samples originated in the United States, Italy and Spain and spanned the acute and convalescent phases of COVID-19. The samples were drawn from two sources: the first 160 participants of the ongoing ImmuneRACE study, and over 950 subjects contributed by 6 global collaborators. Nearly every sample came with metadata listing a de-identified subject ID, COVID-19 status, age in years and sex. The dataset comprised deeply sampled blood TCRbeta repertoires from subjects exposed to, actively infected with, or recovered from COVID-19. Where HLA class I and class II types were available, the types were taken from metadata supplied by the sample provider, not from assay-based typing. The repertoires were released in a freely available public database meant as a resource for research on the immune response to SARS-CoV-2. The prospective study material was composed of cDNA or gDNA derived from T cells, B-cell-depleted T cells, or PBMCs.

V loses 3 bases of germline sequence and J loses 3 bases, and the interval between the two ends is 15 bases. According to the germline V gene, CDR1 reads MGHRA and CDR2 reads YSYEKL. The CDR3 spans 15 residues, from the cysteine through the phenylalanine. Solely the CDR3 DNA is kept, with 45 bases framed from the first base. The full study reports these points: Clinical and demographic metadata were provided uncurated, with the amount varying by source and participant.

The immunoSEQ Assay, a bias-controlled multiplex PCR, was used to amplify TCRbeta CDR3 regions from genomic DNA. As for how the authors treated the data: Within the assay, amplification of reference gene primers was used to estimate how many nucleated cells each sample contained. To quantify the absolute abundance of each unique TCRbeta CDR3 rearrangement, sequence reads were collapsed and filtered. For each sample, productive Simpson clonality was calculated by taking the square root of Simpson's diversity index across productive rearrangements. TCRdb mirrors the immuneACCESS table, restricted to in-frame sequences. Some clones are absent from its copies; in checked studies, under half trace to an unresolved V gene, and the reason for the others is unknown. The V and J calls and the clone size are those of that table, but D and trimming were determined from the DNA. For this sample the table gives about 320,000 clones, of which 90% were detected only once. Jointly, the top ten make up roughly 3.9% of the sample.

The sequenced material came from PBMCs or T cells enriched from blood (not recorded which). The rearranged chain carries TRBV4-1 and TRBJ2-7; a tentative D call is TRBD1 (6 bases match). The TCR sequence derives from a woman in her 30s who had been exposed to COVID-19. CDR3 region: CASSQPGVKYYEQYF. The nucleotide sequence reads as follows: TGCGCCAGCAGCCAGCCAGGGGTAAAGTACTACGAGCAGTACTTC.